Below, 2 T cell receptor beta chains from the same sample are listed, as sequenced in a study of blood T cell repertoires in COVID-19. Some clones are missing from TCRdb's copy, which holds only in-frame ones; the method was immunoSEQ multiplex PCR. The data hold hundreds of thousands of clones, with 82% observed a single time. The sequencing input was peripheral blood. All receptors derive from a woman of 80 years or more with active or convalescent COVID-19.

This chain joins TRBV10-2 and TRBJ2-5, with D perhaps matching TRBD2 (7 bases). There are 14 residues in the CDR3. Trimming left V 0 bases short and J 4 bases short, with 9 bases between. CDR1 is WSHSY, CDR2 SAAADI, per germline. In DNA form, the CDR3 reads TGCGCCAGCAGTGAGTCGGGGGGGGCAGAGACCCAGTACTTC. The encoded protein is CASSESGGAETQYF.

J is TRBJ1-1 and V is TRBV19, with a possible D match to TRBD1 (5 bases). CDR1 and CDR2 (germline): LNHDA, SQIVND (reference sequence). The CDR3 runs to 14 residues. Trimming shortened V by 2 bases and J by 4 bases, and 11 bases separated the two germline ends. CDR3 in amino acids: CASSIRSGATEAFF. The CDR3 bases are TGTGCCAGTAGTATACGCTCTGGGGCCACTGAAGCTTTCTTT.